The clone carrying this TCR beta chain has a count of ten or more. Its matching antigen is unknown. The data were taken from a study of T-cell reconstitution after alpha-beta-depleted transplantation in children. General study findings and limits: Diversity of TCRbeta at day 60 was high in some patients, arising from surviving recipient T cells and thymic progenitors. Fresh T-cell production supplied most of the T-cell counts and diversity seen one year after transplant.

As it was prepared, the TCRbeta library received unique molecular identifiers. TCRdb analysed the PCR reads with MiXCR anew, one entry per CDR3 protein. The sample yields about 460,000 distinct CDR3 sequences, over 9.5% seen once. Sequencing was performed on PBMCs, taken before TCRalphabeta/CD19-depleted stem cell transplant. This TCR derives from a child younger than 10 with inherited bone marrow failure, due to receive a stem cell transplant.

CDR3 sequence: CASSFGRVDQPQHF. The CDR3 DNA reads TGTGCCAGCAGTTTTGGCAGGGTGGATCAGCCCCAGCATTTT. This chain links TRBV12-3 or TRBV12-4 with TRBJ1-5, with D possibly being TRBD1 (5 bases). Trimming left V 3 bases short and J 5 bases short, with 11 bases between. The CDR3 is made up of 14 amino acids.